The present T cell receptor beta chain was sequenced within a study of T-cell reconstitution after alpha-beta-depleted transplantation in children. This CDR3 is built from 14 residues. Between the trimmed V and J ends, which lost 0 bases and 5 bases, there was a span of 11 bases. Germline V gene lookup returns CDR1 SGHRS and CDR2 YFSETQ. This clonotype came up many times. The target antigen is unknown. Study-wide findings and caveats: After transplant, at about two months, alpha-beta T cells were reportedly derived from several hundred expanded graft clones. The high TCRbeta diversity at day 60 in some patients came from surviving recipient T cells and thymic progenitors. By one year post-transplant, T-cell counts and diversity largely arose from T cells that were newly produced.

TCRbeta library construction was performed incorporating unique molecular identifiers. Using its own MiXCR run on the PCR reads, TCRdb lists one record per CDR3 protein. The repertoire holds tens of thousands of distinct CDR3 sequences, with about a sixth as singletons. This clonotype was sampled from a male patient between 2 and 15 years old who had a stem cell transplant for acute lymphoblastic leukemia, so the T cells may come from the graft donor. The material sequenced was PBMCs, mostly from graft donor cells, taken 180 days after TCRalphabeta/CD19-depleted stem cell transplant. The V and J genes are TRBV5-1 and TRBJ2-5; D call uncertain. The CDR3 nucleotides read TGCGCCAGCAGCTTGGTCGGAACGGAGGAGACCCAGTACTTC. Translated: CASSLVGTEETQYF. Drawing the rest from reference TRBV5-1 and TRBJ2-5, the complete variable domain is KAGVTQTPRYLIKTRGQQVTLSCSPISGHRSVSWYQQTPGQGLQFLFEYFSETQRNKGNFPGRFSGRQFSNSRSEMNVSTLELGDSALYLCASSLVGTEETQYFGPGTRLLVL.